The entry below gives a single TCR beta chain sequence along with its context. Additional DNA sequences in this sample encode the identical CDR3. These data belong to a study of OX40 agonist ivuxolimab in advanced cancers. This CDR3 comprises 15 residues. Losses at the gene ends were 4 bases for V and 1 base for J; bases not matched to a gene: 7. The germline V gene encodes CDR1 SQVTM and CDR2 ANQGSEA. TCRdb's table, derived via immunoSEQ multiplex PCR, lists solely in-frame clones and lacks some. Among 65,000 to 75,000 clones, roughly four fifths were seen once, and the ten largest hold about 7%. The rearrangement links TRBV29-1 to TRBJ2-3, with 8 bases identical to TRBD2. The receptor was derived from an adult with an advanced solid tumor such as melanoma, head and neck, liver or kidney cancer. Sequencing was performed on CD4+ or CD8+ T cells sorted from blood, taken in a trial of the OX40 agonist ivuxolimab. For the CDR3, the DNA is TGCAGCGTTGCGGGGGCGGGAGGTGGCACAGATACGCAGTATTTT. It translates to CSVAGAGGGTDTQYF.